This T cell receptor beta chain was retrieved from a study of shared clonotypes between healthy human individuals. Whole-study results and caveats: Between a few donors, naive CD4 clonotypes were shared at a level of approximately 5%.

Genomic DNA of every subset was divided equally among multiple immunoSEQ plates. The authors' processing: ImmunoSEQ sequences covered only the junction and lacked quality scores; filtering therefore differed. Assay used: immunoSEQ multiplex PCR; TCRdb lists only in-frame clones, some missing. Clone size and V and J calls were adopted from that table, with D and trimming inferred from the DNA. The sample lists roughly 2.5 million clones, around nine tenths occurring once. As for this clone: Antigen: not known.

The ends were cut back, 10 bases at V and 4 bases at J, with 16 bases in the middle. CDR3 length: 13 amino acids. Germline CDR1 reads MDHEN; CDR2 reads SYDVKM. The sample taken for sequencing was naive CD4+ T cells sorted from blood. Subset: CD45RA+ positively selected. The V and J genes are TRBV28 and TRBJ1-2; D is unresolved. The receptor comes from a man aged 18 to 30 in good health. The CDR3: CAITRTAAYGYTF. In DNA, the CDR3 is TGTGCCATAACCAGAACCGCGGCCTATGGCTACACCTTC.